This T cell receptor beta chain was sequenced during a study of blood T cell repertoires in COVID-19. This clone has more than one count but fewer than ten. Trimming took 5 bases from V and 4 from J; bases not matched to a gene: 8. In germline, CDR1 is SGHAT, CDR2 FQDESV (reference sequence). The CDR3 runs 15 residues. The data were produced by immunoSEQ multiplex PCR, yet TCRdb's version contains in-frame clones alone and is incomplete. The sample consists of 53,000 or so clones, around 84% of them appearing once. The source of this sequence is a man between 65 and 85 years old with active COVID-19. V and J are TRBV11-1 and TRBJ1-1; TRBD1 agrees at 9 bases. The sequenced sample was peripheral blood. The DNA for the CDR3 is TGTGCCAGCAGCCGCCGGACAGGGGAATCCACTGAAGCTTTCTTT. Translating it yields CASSRRTGESTEAFF.